Each of the 3 T cell receptor beta chains below was sequenced from the same sample in a study of blood T cell repertoires in COVID-19. Repertoires were generated with immunoSEQ multiplex PCR, while TCRdb's copy carries only in-frame clones and drops some. The sample holds over 250,000 clones; about 80% are singletons and the top ten take 3.5% to 5%. The sequenced sample consisted of PBMCs or T cells enriched from blood (not recorded which). These receptors originate from a young man with acute COVID-19.

The genes are TRBV11-3 and TRBJ2-5; TRBD1 matches 7 bases. Germline CDR1 is SGHNT and CDR2 is YENEEA. The CDR3 sequence is 16 residues long. V lost 4 bases to trimming and J lost 5 bases; unmatched junction nucleotides: 13. The CDR3: CASSSAEGAQWETQYF. The CDR3 DNA reads as TGTGCCAGCAGCTCCGCAGAGGGGGCGCAGTGGGAGACCCAGTACTTC.

The chain has TRBV28 and TRBJ1-1, with 7 positions matching TRBD1. The CDR3 has 12 amino acids. Trimming took 6 bases from V and 12 from J; bases not matched to a gene: 10. Germline V gene sequence: CDR1 MDHEN, CDR2 SYDVKM. The CDR3 DNA follows: TGTGCCAGCAGCCCGCCAGGGGGTGTAACTTTCTTT. Translating gives CASSPPGGVTFF.

This clone was picked up a small number of times. The chain links TRBV2 to TRBJ1-4; 7 nucleotides agree with TRBD1. Germline lookup yields CDR1 SNHLY and CDR2 FYNNEI. The CDR3 covers 15 residues. Trimming at V came to 4 bases and at J to 3 bases, leaving 5 bases not matched to a gene. CDR3 region: CASSARQGANEKLFF. The CDR3 DNA reads TGTGCCAGCAGTGCAAGACAGGGAGCTAATGAAAAACTGTTTTTT.